Listed below are T cell receptor beta chains from one sample, sequenced in a study of blood T cell repertoires in COVID-19. Assay: immunoSEQ multiplex PCR; the TCRdb copy retains only in-frame clones and omits some. The sample includes some 160,000 clones, around 85% of them seen just once. Sample: peripheral blood. These TCRs come from a woman over 75 with COVID-19, enrolled during active disease. The CDR3 runs from the conserved cysteine through the conserved F or W. D genes are given only for firm matches. The size field is filled for only some rows; it gives once, few, many or a size class.

D gene: NA
V gene: TRBV4-2
J gene: TRBJ2-1
clone size: NA
CDR3 DNA: TGTGCCAGCAGCCCATCGGGGGGCGGGGGCTACAATGAGCAGTTCTTC
CDR3 protein: CASSPSGGGGYNEQFF

D gene: NA
V gene: TRBV11-2
J gene: TRBJ2-1
clone size: NA
CDR3 DNA: TGTGCCAGCAGCTTAAGCACCAGGGGCAATGAGCAGTTCTTC
CDR3 protein: CASSLSTRGNEQFF

D gene: TRBD1
V gene: TRBV6-5
J gene: TRBJ1-3
clone size: NA
CDR3 DNA: TGTGCCAGCAGCCGCGGGACAGAGGGAAACACCATATATTTT
CDR3 protein: CASSRGTEGNTIYF

D gene: NA
V gene: TRBV5-4
J gene: TRBJ2-1
clone size: NA
CDR3 DNA: TGTGCCAGCGGCGAGGGGGAGGGCTCCTACAATGAGCAGTTCTTC
CDR3 protein: CASGEGEGSYNEQFF

D gene: NA
V gene: TRBV7-3
J gene: TRBJ2-5
clone size: NA
CDR3 DNA: TGTGCCAGCAGCCCCCTTAGGGGGGGCTGGGAGACCCAGTACTTC
CDR3 protein: CASSPLRGGWETQYF

D gene: TRBD1
V gene: TRBV18
J gene: TRBJ2-7
clone size: NA
CDR3 DNA: TGTGCCAGCTCGCTCCGCGACAGGGGGGGGGAGCAGTACTTC
CDR3 protein: CASSLRDRGGEQYF

D gene: NA
V gene: TRBV6-5
J gene: TRBJ1-2
clone size: NA
CDR3 DNA: TGTGCCAGCAGCCGACAGGAGAACTATGGCTACACCTTC
CDR3 protein: CASSRQENYGYTF

D gene: TRBD1
V gene: TRBV2
J gene: TRBJ1-2
clone size: NA
CDR3 DNA: TGTGCCAGCAGTTATACGACAGGGGGGGACTCCAACTATGGCTACACCTTC
CDR3 protein: CASSYTTGGDSNYGYTF

D gene: NA
V gene: TRBV15
J gene: TRBJ1-2
clone size: few
CDR3 DNA: TGTGCCACCGCACAGGGAAACGGCTATGGCTACACCTTC
CDR3 protein: CATAQGNGYGYTF

D gene: NA
V gene: TRBV5-1
J gene: TRBJ1-1
clone size: NA
CDR3 DNA: TGCGCCAGCAGCTTGGAGTCCAGGGGAACTGAAGCTTTCTTT
CDR3 protein: CASSLESRGTEAFF

D gene: NA
V gene: TRBV5-1
J gene: TRBJ2-1
clone size: NA
CDR3 DNA: TGCGCCAGCAATCGCGGGACCAGCGCCGATGAGCAGTTCTTC
CDR3 protein: CASNRGTSADEQFF

D gene: NA
V gene: TRBV7-6
J gene: TRBJ1-6
clone size: NA
CDR3 DNA: TGTGCCAGCAGCCAAGAGGTAGCCTATAATTCACCCCTCCACTTT
CDR3 protein: CASSQEVAYNSPLHF

D gene: NA
V gene: TRBV12-1
J gene: TRBJ2-3
clone size: NA
CDR3 DNA: TGTGCCAGCAGCTCCCTCCGGGACAAGCGCACAGATACGCAGTATTTT
CDR3 protein: CASSSLRDKRTDTQYF

D gene: NA
V gene: TRBV3-1/TRBV3-2
J gene: TRBJ1-5
clone size: NA
CDR3 DNA: TGTGCCAGCAGCCAAGACCAGACACAGCCCCAGCATTTT
CDR3 protein: CASSQDQTQPQHF

D gene: NA
V gene: TRBV28
J gene: TRBJ1-2
clone size: NA
CDR3 DNA: TGTGCCAGCAGTTTACCAGGGCCGGAGGGCTACACCTTC
CDR3 protein: CASSLPGPEGYTF

D gene: NA
V gene: TRBV28
J gene: TRBJ2-7
clone size: few
CDR3 DNA: TGTGCCAGCAGTTGGGCCCAGGGAGGCGAGCAGTACTTC
CDR3 protein: CASSWAQGGEQYF

D gene: TRBD2
V gene: TRBV6-1
J gene: TRBJ2-7
clone size: NA
CDR3 DNA: TGTGCCAGCAGTGACTTGGGACTAGCGGGAAAAGGGAGCTCCTACGAGCAGTACTTC
CDR3 protein: CASSDLGLAGKGSSYEQYF

D gene: NA
V gene: TRBV2
J gene: TRBJ2-3
clone size: NA
CDR3 DNA: TGTGCCAGCAAGCTAAATCTTGCGGATACGCAGTATTTT
CDR3 protein: CASKLNLADTQYF

D gene: NA
V gene: TRBV3-1/TRBV3-2
J gene: TRBJ2-5
clone size: NA
CDR3 DNA: TGTGCCAGCAGCCTAAACAAGGAGACCCAGTACTTC
CDR3 protein: CASSLNKETQYF

D gene: NA
V gene: TRBV5-1
J gene: TRBJ2-1
clone size: NA
CDR3 DNA: TGCGCCAGCAGCTTGGCGACAAGCCCCGGGGACAATGAGCAGTTCTTC
CDR3 protein: CASSLATSPGDNEQFF

D gene: TRBD1
V gene: TRBV7-2
J gene: TRBJ2-7
clone size: NA
CDR3 DNA: TGTGCCAGCAGCCCCTTGGGGACAGGGGGTAACTACGAGCAGTACTTC
CDR3 protein: CASSPLGTGGNYEQYF

D gene: NA
V gene: TRBV5-5
J gene: TRBJ1-5
clone size: NA
CDR3 DNA: TGTGCCAGCAGCTTGGAGCCCAGGGATCAGCCCCAGCATTTT
CDR3 protein: CASSLEPRDQPQHF

D gene: NA
V gene: TRBV19
J gene: TRBJ1-6
clone size: NA
CDR3 DNA: TGTGCCAGTATCGGCGCGGAGTATAATTCACCCCTCCACTTT
CDR3 protein: CASIGAEYNSPLHF

D gene: TRBD1
V gene: TRBV3-1/TRBV3-2
J gene: TRBJ1-1
clone size: NA
CDR3 DNA: TGTGCCAGCAGCCAAGGTGGGACAGGTGTTTTTGAAGCTTTCTTT
CDR3 protein: CASSQGGTGVFEAFF

D gene: TRBD1
V gene: TRBV5-1
J gene: TRBJ1-3
clone size: NA
CDR3 DNA: TGCGCCAGCAGCTTTGGCGGACAGGGGGCGGCTGGAAACACCATATATTTT
CDR3 protein: CASSFGGQGAAGNTIYF

D gene: NA
V gene: TRBV14
J gene: TRBJ2-3
clone size: NA
CDR3 DNA: TGTGCCAGCAGCCAAGATCGAGGAGATACGCAGTATTTT
CDR3 protein: CASSQDRGDTQYF

D gene: NA
V gene: TRBV6-5
J gene: TRBJ2-5
clone size: NA
CDR3 DNA: TGTGCCAGCAGCGCAGGGAACCAAGAGACCCAGTACTTC
CDR3 protein: CASSAGNQETQYF

D gene: NA
V gene: TRBV9
J gene: TRBJ2-5
clone size: NA
CDR3 DNA: TGTGCCAGCAGCGTGCGGACTGGAGAGACCCAGTACTTC
CDR3 protein: CASSVRTGETQYF

D gene: NA
V gene: TRBV6-5
J gene: TRBJ2-3
clone size: NA
CDR3 DNA: TGTGCCAGCAGCCAGCTTGGCGGCACGCAGTATTTT
CDR3 protein: CASSQLGGTQYF